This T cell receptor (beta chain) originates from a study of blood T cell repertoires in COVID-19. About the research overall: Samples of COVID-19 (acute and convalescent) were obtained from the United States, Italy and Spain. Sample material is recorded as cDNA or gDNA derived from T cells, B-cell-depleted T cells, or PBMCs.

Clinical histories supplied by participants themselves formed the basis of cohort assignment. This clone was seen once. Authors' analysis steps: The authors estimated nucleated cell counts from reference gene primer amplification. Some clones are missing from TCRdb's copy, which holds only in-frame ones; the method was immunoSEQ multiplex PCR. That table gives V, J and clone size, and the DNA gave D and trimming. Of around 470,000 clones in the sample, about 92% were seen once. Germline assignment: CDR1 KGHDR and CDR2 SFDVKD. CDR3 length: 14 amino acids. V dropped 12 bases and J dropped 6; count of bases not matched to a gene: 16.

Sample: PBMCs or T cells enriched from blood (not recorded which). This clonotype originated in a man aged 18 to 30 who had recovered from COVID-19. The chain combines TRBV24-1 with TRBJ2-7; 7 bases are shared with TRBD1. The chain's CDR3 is CAPGTWDSDGEQYF. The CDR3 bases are TGTGCCCCGGGCACTTGGGACAGTGATGGCGAGCAGTACTTC.